These 6 T cell receptor beta chains came from one sample sequenced in a study of technical replicates of blood from a few donors. Sequencing used immunoSEQ multiplex PCR; TCRdb keeps in-frame clones, though not all of them. The sample lists about 56,000 clones, 90% to 95% occurring once. The sequencing input was PBMCs. These receptors all stem from a human donor in good health. Some clones in this sample may be carry-over from other donors' samples.

The chain is built from TRBV5-1 and TRBJ2-1; D is ambiguous. In germline, CDR1 is SGHRS, CDR2 YFSETQ. The V end lost 3 bases, the J end lost 0 bases, and 4 bases lay between the germline ends. The CDR3 sequence is 13 residues long. CDR3 nucleotides: TGCGCCAGCAGCTACGGCTCCTACAATGAGCAGTTCTTC. Its protein product is CASSYGSYNEQFF.

The CDR3 DNA reads as TGTGCAAGTCGCTCTAGAGGGGGGGACAGGGTATCATCTCCGGCCTACGAGCAGTACTTC. This translates into CASRSRGGDRVSSPAYEQYF. This chain connects TRBV12-2 to TRBJ2-7; TRBD1, the table's D call, was not compared with the DNA. TRBV12-2 is given as a pseudogene. CDR3 length: 20 amino acids.

The chain is built from TRBV6-5 and TRBJ2-5, with D possibly TRBD2 on 6 matching bases. V gave up 6 bases and J gave up 4 bases, with 15 bases separating them. This CDR3 region has 14 residues. The V gene's germline CDR1 is MNHEY and CDR2 SVGAGI. The CDR3 DNA follows: TGTGCCAGCAGCGAGAGTCACGGGGGAGAGACCCAGTACTTC. As protein: CASSESHGGETQYF.

This clone was detected a few times. The chain carries TRBV18 and TRBJ2-3; TRBD2 might be the D (5 bases). CDR3 size: 15 residues. The V gene's germline CDR1 is KGHSH and CDR2 LQKENI. Trimming cost V 3 bases and J 0 bases, with 10 bases left between them. The DNA for the CDR3 is TGTGCCAGCTCACCCTGGCGGACTAGCACAGATACGCAGTATTTT. Protein: CASSPWRTSTDTQYF. Looking up the rest from reference TRBV18 and TRBJ2-3 gives the full variable domain: NAGVMQNPRHLVRRRGQEARLRCSPMKGHSHVYWYRQLPEEGLKFMVYLQKENIIDESGMPKERFSAEFPKEGPSILRIQQVVRGDSAAYFCASSPWRTSTDTQYFGPGTRLTVL.

The chain's CDR3 is CASSAPAGTDNSPLHF. The DNA of the CDR3 is TGTGCCAGCAGCGCCCCCGCCGGGACAGATAATTCACCCCTCCACTTT. The chain has TRBV7-8 and TRBJ1-6; TRBD1 aligns across 7 bases. This CDR3 comprises 16 residues. J gave up 5 bases and V 5 bases, and 9 bases lay outside the gene matches. In germline, CDR1 is SGHVS, CDR2 FQNEAQ.

The V call is TRBV11-2, the J call TRBJ2-3; D is uncertain. The CDR3 contains 14 residues. In germline, CDR1 is SGHAT, CDR2 FQNNGV. V was pared by 2 bases and J by 2 bases, with 8 bases between. This chain's CDR3 is CASSLFPLTDTQYF. For the CDR3, the DNA is TGTGCCAGCAGCTTATTCCCCCTCACAGATACGCAGTATTTT.